This T cell receptor (beta chain) emerged from a study of T cells after posttransplantation cyclophosphamide (dated by TCRdb to 2016 to 2018). For context, the study as a whole: The study tracked T cell repertoire reconstitution by TRB sequencing after myeloablative bone marrow transplantation using posttransplantation cyclophosphamide as GVHD prophylaxis. Samples from about 32 PTCy-treated patients and fewer than 20 related bone marrow donors of those patients were subjected to antigen receptor sequencing. Blood from all 30 or so PTCy patients who had 1-year posttransplant specimens underwent TRB sequencing. TRB sequencing was also done on up to 3 additional blood samples from 2 to 5.2 years after transplant in 3 patients, and on pretransplant blood from a handful of patients. Because TRA and TRB clonality were tightly correlated in several samples, subsequent TCR analyses were focused on TRB only. Public TRB sequences were queried against a database of over 3,600 sequences associated with responses to pathogens, tumor antigens, self-antigens and alloantigens. The paper's findings and limits, for the study overall: The TRB repertoires of T cells infiltrating skin or the GI tract showed only limited overlap with the TRB repertoires found in blood. At 1-2 months, donor-recipient similarity was low but rose over the first year, and the later blood repertoires were often dominated by donor CD8+ memory clones. Across the 45 patients, TRB clonality was highly associated with recipient CMV seropositivity and CMV reactivation, and diversity with PTCy was similar to that in the CNI/methotrexate controls.

Related bone marrow donors provided peripheral blood samples on the day of marrow donation. Mononuclear cells from peripheral blood and bone marrow were separated by Ficoll-Hypaque density centrifugation and then cryopreserved. This clone was counted at least ten times. Its antigen is unknown. No much larger clone exists at a distance of one base, and base qualities are not known. V is pared back by 5 bases and J by 3 bases, with 10 bases lying between the germline termini. Via the germline V gene (reference sequence), CDR1 is SEHNR and CDR2 FQNEAQ. Counted from cysteine to phenylalanine, this CDR3 has 13 amino acids. The kept DNA is CDR3 alone, 39 bases in frame from the first base. TRB sequencing used genomic DNA with the immunoSEQ assay at survey resolution or the hsTCRB kit. The paper's processing steps were these. The immunoSEQ software handled initial read processing, and the LymphoSeq R package was used for repertoire analyses. Clonality was computed as 1 minus normalized Shannon entropy, and a Gini coefficient was also calculated for each TRB dataset. To infer phenotypes in unsorted samples, TRB sequences from sorted subsets of the recipient or donor were mapped onto the unsorted samples of the same recipient. TCRdb took over this immuneACCESS table, retaining in-frame rearrangements with V and J assigned. Such tables are incomplete; in checked studies, under half of the missing clones stem from an unresolved V gene, and the remainder is unexplained. That table is the source of V, J and clone size, and D and trimming were worked out from the DNA. The sample has about 25,000 clones on record, with no singletons. Approximately 1.5% of the sample lies in the top ten.

The chain links TRBV7-9 with TRBJ1-1, with no D gene named confidently. The sample comprised PBMCs. The sequence was collected from a man aged 50-59 years in good health, CMV-negative, and a related stem cell transplant donor. The DNA is as follows: TGTGCCAGCAGCGATCACCAGGACACTGAAGCTTTCTTT. It specifies CASSDHQDTEAFF.